This TCR beta chain was found in a study of blood T cell repertoires in COVID-19. Study information: Acute-phase and convalescent COVID-19 samples originated in the United States, Italy and Spain.

Participants classified as exposed had met a COVID-19 case within 2 weeks before study entry. The V segment lost 2 bases and the J segment 0 bases; nucleotides outside the gene matches: 5. Germline CDR1 reads MDHEN; CDR2 reads SYDVKM. CDR3 length equals 16 residues. This clone was counted a single time. Source study methods: The assay estimated nucleated cells by amplifying reference gene primers. Some clones are missing from TCRdb's copy, which holds only in-frame ones; the method was immunoSEQ multiplex PCR. The V and J calls and clone size are taken from that table; D and trimming were inferred from the DNA. The profile shows 250,000 to 400,000 clones, 85% of them singletons.

The clonotype originates from a woman under 40 who had been exposed to COVID-19. The genes are TRBV28 and TRBJ2-3, with 7 bases fitting TRBD2. Sequenced sample: PBMCs or T cells enriched from blood (not recorded which). CDR3 in amino acids: CASSLSGAGSTDTQYF. The CDR3 DNA sequence: TGTGCCAGCAGTTTAAGCGGGGCGGGGAGCACAGATACGCAGTATTTT.